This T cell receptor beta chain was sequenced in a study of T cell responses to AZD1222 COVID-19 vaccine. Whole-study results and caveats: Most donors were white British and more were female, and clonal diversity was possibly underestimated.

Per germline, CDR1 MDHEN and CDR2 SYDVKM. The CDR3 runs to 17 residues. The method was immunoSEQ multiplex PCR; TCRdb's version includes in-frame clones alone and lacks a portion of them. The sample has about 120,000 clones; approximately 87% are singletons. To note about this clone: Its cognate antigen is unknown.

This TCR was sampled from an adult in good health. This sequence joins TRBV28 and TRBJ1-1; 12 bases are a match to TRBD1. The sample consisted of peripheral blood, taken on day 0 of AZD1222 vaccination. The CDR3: CAPWKKGQGAGNTEAFF. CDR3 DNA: TGTGCACCTTGGAAAAAGGGACAGGGGGCGGGGAACACTGAAGCTTTCTTT.